This is a list of T cell receptor beta chains from one sample in a study of T cells in Graves' hyperthyroidism and ophthalmopathy. Via MiXCR, TCRdb re-called the multiplex PCR reads, giving one row per CDR3 protein. There are 600,000 to 650,000 distinct CDR3 sequences in the sample; more than 20% occur only once, and more than 30% lies in the top ten. The sample taken for sequencing was blood. The source of these receptors is a young man with Graves' ophthalmopathy. CDR3s include the opening cysteine and the closing phenylalanine or tryptophan. Fields, in order: J gene, D gene, V gene, clone size, CDR3 protein, CDR3 DNA. D genes are given only for firm matches. Size values are once, few and many counts, or a class for expanded clones, and some rows have none.

>TRBJ2-7|-|TRBV4-1|few
CASSLRGLAAPTYEQYF
TGCGCCAGCAGCCTAAGGGGGCTAGCGGCTCCTACCTACGAGCAGTACTTC
>TRBJ2-7|TRBD1|TRBV5-1|-
CASSGRDSPYEQYF
TGCGCCAGCAGCGGCAGGGACAGCCCCTACGAGCAGTACTTC
>TRBJ2-1|TRBD1|TRBV5-6|many
CASSQGTGAYNEQFF
TGTGCCAGCAGCCAGGGGACAGGAGCCTACAATGAGCAGTTCTTC
>TRBJ2-7|TRBD2|TRBV5-1|-
CASSDRTSQIGEQYF
TGCGCCAGCAGCGATCGGACTAGTCAAATCGGCGAGCAGTACTTC
>TRBJ1-4|-|TRBV28|many
CASSLKGREEKLFF
TGTGCCAGCAGTTTAAAAGGGCGGGAAGAAAAACTGTTTTTT
>TRBJ2-1|-|TRBV6-1|many
CASSESGLSYNEQFF
TGTGCCAGCAGCGAGAGCGGGCTGTCTTACAATGAGCAGTTCTTC
>TRBJ1-5|-|TRBV5-6|few
CASSLGTRRNQPQHF
TGTGCCAGCAGCTTGGGGACGAGGAGGAATCAGCCCCAGCATTTT
>TRBJ2-2|-|TRBV7-9|-
CASSTTEHTGELFF
TGTGCCAGCAGCACGACAGAGCATACCGGGGAGCTGTTTTTT
>TRBJ2-3|-|TRBV19|-
CASSIDPSLSQYF
TGTGCCAGTAGTATAGATCCTAGCTTATCGCAGTATTTT
>TRBJ2-7|-|TRBV5-5|-
CASSFSYRVDEQYF
TGTGCCAGCAGCTTTTCATACAGGGTTGACGAGCAGTACTTC
>TRBJ2-5|-|TRBV4-1|few
CASSQDLRQETQYF
TGCGCCAGCAGCCAAGATTTAAGGCAAGAGACCCAGTACTTC
>TRBJ2-7|-|TRBV9|-
CASSVGGAHSYEQYF
TGTGCCAGCAGCGTAGGAGGGGCGCACTCCTACGAGCAGTACTTC
>TRBJ2-1|-|TRBV28|many
CASSLLSFGVGGVGEQFF
TGTGCCAGCAGTTTATTGTCCTTTGGGGTCGGGGGAGTTGGTGAGCAGTTCTTC
>TRBJ1-3|-|TRBV28|few
CASSTLRGVGTIYF
TGTGCCAGCAGTACCCTCCGAGGGGTAGGCACCATATATTTT
>TRBJ1-2|-|TRBV3-1|few
CASSQGPLEVFDGYTF
TGTGCCAGCAGCCAAGGACCACTGGAGGTGTTCGATGGCTACACCTTC
>TRBJ2-1|TRBD1|TRBV13|few
CASSSMTGTDYNEQFF
TGTGCCAGCAGCTCGATGACCGGGACAGATTACAATGAGCAGTTCTTC
>TRBJ2-5|-|TRBV12-3/TRBV12-4|-
CASSLPTEETQYF
TGTGCCAGCAGTTTACCGACGGAAGAGACCCAGTACTTC
>TRBJ1-2|-|TRBV25-1|-
CASSEGPRDGNYGYTF
TGTGCCAGCAGTGAAGGACCCAGGGACGGAAACTATGGCTACACCTTC
>TRBJ2-7|-|TRBV11-2|many
CASSLASYEQYF
TGTGCCAGCAGCTTAGCGTCGTACGAGCAGTACTTC
>TRBJ2-3|-|TRBV12-3/TRBV12-4|-
CASSGLAPTDTQYF
TGTGCCAGCAGTGGATTGGCACCCACAGATACGCAGTATTTT
>TRBJ2-1|TRBD2|TRBV7-2|few
CASGLREGPYNEQFF
TGTGCCAGCGGATTGCGGGAGGGACCCTACAATGAGCAGTTCTTC
>TRBJ2-1|-|TRBV11-2|-
CASSPAGDKFF
TGTGCCAGCAGCCCAGCCGGGGATAAGTTCTTC
>TRBJ1-4|-|TRBV6-1|few
CASSETFGPTNEKLFF
TGTGCCAGCAGTGAAACCTTTGGGCCAACTAATGAAAAACTGTTTTTT
>TRBJ2-1|TRBD2|TRBV30|many
CAWSTREGNEQFF
TGTGCCTGGTCGACGCGGGAGGGCAATGAGCAGTTCTTC
>TRBJ2-7|TRBD1|TRBV20-1|few
CSARTLQGSYEQYF
TGCAGTGCTAGGACCTTACAGGGGAGTTACGAGCAGTACTTC
>TRBJ2-1|TRBD2|TRBV7-6|few
CASSLRPSGGAYNEQFF
TGTGCCAGCAGCTTAAGGCCTAGCGGGGGTGCCTACAATGAGCAGTTCTTC
>TRBJ1-5|TRBD1|TRBV27|many
CASSPRSGTVYSNQPQHF
TGTGCCAGCAGTCCGCGCTCCGGGACAGTTTATAGCAATCAGCCCCAGCATTTT
>TRBJ2-1|-|TRBV29-1|-
CSGDGYGNEQFF
TGCAGCGGGGATGGCTACGGGAATGAGCAGTTCTTC
>TRBJ2-2|TRBD2|TRBV19|-
CASSIIAGGTGELFF
TGTGCCAGTAGTATCATTGCGGGAGGCACCGGGGAGCTGTTTTTT
>TRBJ2-7|-|TRBV12-3/TRBV12-4|-
CASSRGWYEQYF
TGTGCCAGCTCGCGGGGCTGGTACGAGCAGTACTTC
>TRBJ2-7|-|TRBV7-9|few
CASSRKTGIYEQYF
TGTGCCAGCAGCCGTAAGACAGGAATCTACGAGCAGTACTTC
>TRBJ1-2|TRBD1|TRBV12-3/TRBV12-4|many
CASSLNQQGVGGYTF
TGTGCCAGCAGTCTAAACCAACAGGGGGTCGGTGGCTACACCTTC
>TRBJ2-1|TRBD2|TRBV7-3|few
CASSQTSGSSGEQFF
TGTGCCAGCAGCCAGACTAGCGGGAGCTCCGGTGAGCAGTTCTTC
>TRBJ2-5|-|TRBV4-1|few
CASSQDMETQYF
TGCGCCAGCAGCCAGGACATGGAGACCCAGTACTTC
>TRBJ2-2|-|TRBV24-1|few
CATSSGNTGELFF
TGTGCCACCAGTAGCGGGAACACCGGGGAGCTGTTTTTT
>TRBJ1-2|-|TRBV28|-
CASSSLPISYTF
TGTGCCAGCAGCTCACTCCCTATAAGCTACACCTTC
>TRBJ2-7|TRBD1|TRBV27|-
CASRSLTGVYEQYF
TGTGCCAGCAGGTCGCTTACAGGGGTCTACGAGCAGTACTTC
>TRBJ1-1|-|TRBV28|many
CASSSWTAGSRNTEAFF
TGTGCCAGCAGTTCTTGGACCGCAGGGAGCAGGAACACTGAAGCTTTCTTT
>TRBJ2-4|TRBD2|TRBV5-6|few
CASSLESSGRYIQYF
TGTGCCAGCAGCTTGGAGTCTAGCGGGAGGTATATTCAGTACTTC
>TRBJ1-3|-|TRBV5-1|-
CASSEGDSGNTIYF
TGCGCCAGCAGCGAGGGGGACTCTGGAAACACCATATATTTT
>TRBJ2-2|TRBD2|TRBV3-1|-
CASSQTGGYIGELFF
TGTGCCAGCAGCCAAACGGGAGGCTACATCGGGGAGCTGTTTTTT
>TRBJ2-1|TRBD2|TRBV2|few
CASSVAGVHNEQFF
TGTGCCAGCAGTGTAGCGGGGGTCCACAATGAGCAGTTCTTC
>TRBJ2-1|TRBD2|TRBV30|few
CALTASGRFNEQFF
TGTGCCTTGACGGCTAGCGGGAGGTTCAATGAGCAGTTCTTC
>TRBJ2-5|-|TRBV20-1|-
CSASLGVYGTQYF
TGCAGTGCCAGCTTAGGGGTGTATGGGACCCAGTACTTC
>TRBJ2-7|-|TRBV11-2|many
CASSLGRTSFYEQYF
TGTGCCAGCAGCTTAGGCCGGACATCATTCTACGAGCAGTACTTC
>TRBJ2-5|TRBD2|TRBV19|few
CASSRLAGERGETQYF
TGTGCCAGTAGCCGACTAGCGGGAGAACGGGGAGAGACCCAGTACTTC
>TRBJ2-7|-|TRBV6-2/TRBV6-3|-
CASSSDQPPLYEQYF
TGTGCCAGCAGCTCCGACCAGCCCCCGCTCTACGAGCAGTACTTC
>TRBJ2-2|TRBD2|TRBV18|few
CASSQTSGSGELFF
TGTGCCAGCTCACAGACTAGCGGGAGCGGGGAGCTGTTTTTT
>TRBJ2-7|-|TRBV29-1|few
CSARGLANYEQYF
TGCAGCGCGCGGGGGCTCGCTAATTACGAGCAGTACTTC
>TRBJ1-1|TRBD1|TRBV30|many
CAWNPDRAGTEAFF
TGTGCCTGGAATCCGGACAGGGCGGGCACTGAAGCTTTCTTT
>TRBJ2-2|-|TRBV2|-
CAANRYTNTGELFF
TGTGCCGCCAACAGGTACACGAACACCGGGGAGCTGTTTTTT
>TRBJ2-2|TRBD2|TRBV27|-
CAAQLAPNTGELFF
TGTGCCGCGCAACTAGCGCCCAACACCGGGGAGCTGTTTTTT
>TRBJ1-4|TRBD1|TRBV20-1|-
CSAMYLQSQGGELFF
TGCAGTGCCATGTACCTACAGAGCCAAGGGGGCGAACTGTTTTTT
>TRBJ1-4|-|TRBV7-9|-
CASSFIGEEKLFF
TGTGCCAGCAGCTTTATAGGGGAAGAAAAACTGTTTTTT
>TRBJ2-7|-|TRBV3-1|-
CASSQEQGALEQYF
TGTGCCAGCAGCCAAGAACAGGGAGCGCTAGAGCAGTACTTC
>TRBJ2-7|TRBD1|TRBV7-9|few
CDSSSTDRVHEQYF
TGTGACAGCAGCTCAACGGACAGGGTCCACGAGCAGTACTTC
>TRBJ1-5|-|TRBV28|-
CASRIPEGNNQPQHF
TGTGCCAGCAGAATCCCAGAGGGGAACAATCAGCCCCAGCATTTT